What follows are 10 T cell receptor beta chains derived from one specimen sequenced in a study of T cells in Graves' hyperthyroidism and ophthalmopathy. From RNA transcripts, TCR beta CDR3 regions were amplified. During a first-round RT-PCR of the TCR CDR3, the HTBI primer set was used. TCRdb recomputed calls from the multiplex PCR reads with MiXCR, one row per CDR3 protein. The table records hundreds of thousands of distinct CDR3 sequences, around 15% of them present only once. The sequenced sample was blood. All receptors derive from a woman under 30 with Graves' hyperthyroidism.

This clonotype was counted ten times or more. The chain is built from TRBV3-1 and TRBJ2-3, with unresolved D. Germline CDR1 LGHDT, CDR2 YNNKEL (reference sequence). CDR3 length: 13 residues. V was cut by 8 bases and J by 2 bases, with 11 bases left in between. DNA for the CDR3: TGTGCCAGCGGAGAATATGTCACAGATACGCAGTATTTT. This sequence encodes CASGEYVTDTQYF.

This chain connects TRBV25-1 to TRBJ2-7; no firm D call. Germline V gene lookup returns CDR1 MGHDK and CDR2 SYGVNS. The CDR3 has 12 amino acids. The ends were cut back, 3 bases at V and 6 bases at J, with 9 bases in the middle. The DNA of the CDR3 is TGTGCCAGCAGTGACTCTGAACGCGAGCAGTACTTC. Encoded protein: CASSDSEREQYF.

This clonotype was seen many times. This chain joins TRBV7-2 and TRBJ2-7, with D possibly being TRBD2 (6 bases). Trimming pared 2 bases from V and 0 bases from J, leaving 14 bases between. Germline assignment: CDR1 SGHTA and CDR2 FQGNSA. This CDR3 spans 16 amino acids. The CDR3 bases are TGTGCCAGCAGCTTATTTCGTGGAGGGAGCTCCTACGAGCAGTACTTC. Encoded protein: CASSLFRGGSSYEQYF.

This clonotype was picked up many times. The rearrangement links TRBV20-1 to TRBJ2-1; 7 bases are a match to TRBD2. Germline trimming cut 0 bases from V and 3 bases from J; bases unmatched to any gene: 11. CDR3 length: 17 amino acids. Germline CDR1 reads DFQATT; CDR2 reads SNEGSKA (reference sequence). This chain's CDR3 is CSARDQAASGDYNEQFF. The CDR3 DNA reads as TGCAGTGCTAGAGATCAGGCCGCTAGCGGAGACTACAATGAGCAGTTCTTC.

This clonotype appeared a few times. V gene TRBV27 combines with J gene TRBJ2-4; 7 bases are a match to TRBD1. V trimming: 5 bases; J trimming: 0 bases; junction bases outside the gene matches: 7. Per the germline V gene, CDR1 is MNHEY and CDR2 is SMNVEV (reference sequence). This CDR3 is 16 amino acids long. As DNA, the CDR3 is TGTGCCAGCAGTGGCCTCGGACAGGTAGCCAAAAACATTCAGTACTTC. Amino acid sequence: CASSGLGQVAKNIQYF.

This chain uses TRBV19 with TRBJ2-1, with a possible D match to TRBD1 (6 bases). Deletions cut 0 bases from V and 10 bases from J, with 16 bases between. There are 15 residues in the CDR3. Germline lookup yields CDR1 LNHDA and CDR2 SQIVND (reference sequence). CDR3 in DNA: TGTGCCAGTAGTATAGATGGTCACAGGGCCTTGGAGCAGTTCTTC. Translation gives CASSIDGHRALEQFF.

This clonotype was counted a few times. V gene TRBV20-1 combines with J gene TRBJ2-1; 8 bases are a match to TRBD2. V lost 2 bases, J lost 0 bases, and 3 bases stayed unmatched. CDR1 is DFQATT, CDR2 SNEGSKA, per germline (reference sequence). The CDR3 covers 15 residues. CDR3 protein: CSARKGTSSYNEQFF. The CDR3, as DNA: TGCAGTGCTAGAAAGGGGACTAGCTCCTACAATGAGCAGTTCTTC.

This clonotype was counted a few times. CDR3 DNA: TGCAGTGCTAGAGTTCCCCTAGCGGGAGCACTCGAGACCCAGTACTTC. Protein sequence: CSARVPLAGALETQYF. The chain recombines TRBV20-1 with TRBJ2-5, with 10 bases that match TRBD2. This CDR3 has 16 amino acids. V lost 1 base and J lost 5; bases outside the gene matches: 10. Germline values: CDR1 DFQATT, CDR2 SNEGSKA (reference sequence).

This clonotype has a handful of counts. The chain links TRBV24-1 to TRBJ2-1; 10 bases are a match to TRBD2. CDR1 KGHDR and CDR2 SFDVKD come from the germline V gene. J was trimmed by 9 bases and V by 7 bases; bases with no gene match: 8. This CDR3 has 14 residues. CDR3 sequence reads: CATRSGRALGEQFF. In DNA, the CDR3 is TGTGCCACCAGGAGCGGGAGGGCCCTCGGTGAGCAGTTCTTC.

This clonotype was counted only a few times. In DNA, the CDR3 is TGTGCCAGTAGTATATACCGACTGGATGAGCAGTTCTTC. Its translation: CASSIYRLDEQFF. This sequence joins TRBV19 and TRBJ2-1; the D is unclear. Trimming removed 2 bases at V and 8 bases at J, with 10 bases between. Looked up from germline, CDR1 is LNHDA and CDR2 is SQIVND (reference sequence). The CDR3 spans 13 residues. The full variable domain, with the rest looked up from reference TRBV19 and TRBJ2-1, is DGGITQSPKYLFRKEGQNVTLSCEQNLNHDAMYWYRQDPGQGLRLIYYSQIVNDFQKGDIAEGYSVSREKKESFPLTVTSAQKNPTAFYLCASSIYRLDEQFFGPGTRLTVL.